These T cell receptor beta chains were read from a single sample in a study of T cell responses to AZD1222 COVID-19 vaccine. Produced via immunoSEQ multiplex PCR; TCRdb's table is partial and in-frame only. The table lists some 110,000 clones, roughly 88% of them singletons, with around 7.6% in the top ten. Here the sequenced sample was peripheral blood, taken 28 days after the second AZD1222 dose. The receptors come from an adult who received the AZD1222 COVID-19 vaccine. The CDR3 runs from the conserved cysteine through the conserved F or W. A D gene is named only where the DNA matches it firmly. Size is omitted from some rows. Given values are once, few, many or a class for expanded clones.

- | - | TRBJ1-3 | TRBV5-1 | CASSLADNRNTIYF | TGCGCCAGCAGCTTGGCGGACAACCGAAACACCATATATTTT
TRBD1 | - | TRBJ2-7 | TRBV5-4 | CASTPGQGNYEQYF | TGTGCCAGCACCCCGGGACAGGGAAACTACGAGCAGTACTTC
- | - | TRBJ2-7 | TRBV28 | CASSKRQVPYEQYF | TGTGCCAGCAGTAAAAGACAGGTCCCGTACGAGCAGTACTTC
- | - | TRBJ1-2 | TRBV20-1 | CRGYGYTF | TGCAGGGGTTATGGCTACACCTTC
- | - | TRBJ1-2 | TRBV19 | CASAPGGGEYGYTF | TGTGCCAGTGCCCCAGGTGGGGGTGAGTATGGCTACACCTTC
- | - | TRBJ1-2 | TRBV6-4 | CASSEGSGLGYGYTF | TGTGCCAGCAGTGAGGGGTCAGGGCTGGGCTATGGCTACACCTTC
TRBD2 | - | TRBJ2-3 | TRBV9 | CASSGAVVAGTTDTQYF | TGTGCCAGCAGCGGGGCGGTAGTAGCGGGGACCACAGATACGCAGTATTTT
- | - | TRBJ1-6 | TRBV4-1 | CASSPYWGTGSYNSPLHF | TGCGCCAGCAGCCCCTATTGGGGCACGGGCTCCTATAATTCACCCCTCCACTTT
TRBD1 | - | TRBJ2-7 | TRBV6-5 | CASCFTGTGVGEQYF | TGTGCCAGCTGCTTCACCGGGACAGGGGTAGGCGAGCAGTACTTC
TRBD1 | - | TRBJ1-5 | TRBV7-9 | CASSDRTGGQPQHF | TGTGCCAGCAGCGATCGGACAGGGGGCCAGCCCCAGCATTTT
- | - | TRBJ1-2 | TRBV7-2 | CASSFGMSPHRGYTF | TGTGCCAGCAGCTTTGGGATGTCCCCTCATCGAGGCTACACCTTC
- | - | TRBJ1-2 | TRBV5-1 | CASSLVAANYGYTF | TGCGCCAGCAGCTTGGTGGCAGCTAACTATGGCTACACCTTC
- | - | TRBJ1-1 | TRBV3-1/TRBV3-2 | CASSQPGEAFF | TGTGCCAGCAGCCAACCAGGGGAGGCTTTCTTT
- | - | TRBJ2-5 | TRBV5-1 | CASSLQQETQYF | TGCGCCAGCAGCCTACAACAAGAGACCCAGTACTTC
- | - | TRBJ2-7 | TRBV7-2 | CASSLDPAYEQYF | TGTGCCAGCAGCTTAGATCCAGCCTACGAGCAGTACTTC
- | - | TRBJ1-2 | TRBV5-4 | CASSPDYGEDYGYTF | TGTGCCAGCAGCCCAGATTATGGGGAGGACTATGGCTACACCTTC
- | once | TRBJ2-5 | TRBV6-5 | CASSYGFRETQYF | TGTGCCAGCAGTTATGGTTTTCGGGAGACCCAGTACTTC
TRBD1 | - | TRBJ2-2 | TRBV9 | CASSLRTGPGELFF | TGTGCCAGCAGCCTCAGGACAGGCCCCGGGGAGCTGTTTTTT
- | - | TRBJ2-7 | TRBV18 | CASSPPSGFYEQYF | TGTGCCAGCTCACCACCTTCAGGGTTCTACGAGCAGTACTTC
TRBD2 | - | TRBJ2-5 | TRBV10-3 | CASSGAGGETQYF | TGTGCCTCATCCGGAGCGGGGGGAGAGACCCAGTACTTC
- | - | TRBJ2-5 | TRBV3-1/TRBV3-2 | CASSLWGSKRQETQYF | TGTGCCAGCAGCCTCTGGGGATCAAAGCGGCAAGAGACCCAGTACTTC
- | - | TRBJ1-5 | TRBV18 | CASSPGFGNQPQHF | TGTGCCAGCTCACCTGGATTTGGCAATCAGCCCCAGCATTTT
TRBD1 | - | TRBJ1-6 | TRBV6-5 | CASRRDSRNSPLHF | TGTGCCAGCAGGAGGGACAGCCGGAATTCACCCCTCCACTTT
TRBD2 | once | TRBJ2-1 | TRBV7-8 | CASRKAAGLRGNEQFF | TGTGCCAGCAGGAAAGCAGCGGGACTAAGAGGGAATGAGCAGTTCTTC
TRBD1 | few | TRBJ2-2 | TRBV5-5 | CASSWQTGGITGELFF | TGTGCCAGCAGCTGGCAGACAGGGGGTATCACCGGGGAGCTGTTTTTT
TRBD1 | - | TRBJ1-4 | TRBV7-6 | CASSLVIRDSYNNEKLFF | TGTGCCAGCAGCTTAGTGATACGGGACAGCTATAATAATGAAAAACTGTTTTTT
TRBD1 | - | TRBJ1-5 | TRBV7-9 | CASSFSGTVGTNQPQHF | TGTGCCAGCAGCTTTTCGGGGACAGTCGGAACCAATCAGCCCCAGCATTTT
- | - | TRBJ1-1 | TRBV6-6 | CASSYWGEDTEAFF | TGTGCCAGCAGTTACTGGGGGGAGGACACTGAAGCTTTCTTT
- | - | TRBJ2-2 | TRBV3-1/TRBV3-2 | CASTLGGKNTGELFF | TGTGCCAGCACCCTGGGCGGGAAAAACACCGGGGAGCTGTTTTTT
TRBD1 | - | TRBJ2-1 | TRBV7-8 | CASSLVWWTGVDEQFF | TGTGCCAGCAGCTTAGTGTGGTGGACAGGGGTCGATGAGCAGTTCTTC
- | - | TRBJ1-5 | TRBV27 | CASSLRGHQPQHF | TGTGCCAGCAGTTTAAGGGGCCATCAGCCCCAGCATTTT
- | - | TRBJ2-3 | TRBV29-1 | CSVVTQRGTDTQYF | TGCAGCGTCGTTACCCAGAGGGGCACAGATACGCAGTATTTT
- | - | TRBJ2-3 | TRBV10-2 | CASSGTRGLLDTQYF | TGCGCCAGCAGTGGAACCAGGGGCTTGTTAGATACGCAGTATTTT
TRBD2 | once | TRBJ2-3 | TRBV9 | CASSVLAGGTDTQYF | TGTGCCAGCAGCGTACTAGCGGGGGGCACAGATACGCAGTATTTT
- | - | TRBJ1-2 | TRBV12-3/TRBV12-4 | CASSFGERGGYTF | TGTGCCAGCAGTTTCGGCGAGAGGGGGGGCTACACCTTC
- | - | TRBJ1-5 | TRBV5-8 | CASSLVTAGRNQPQHF | TGTGCCAGCAGCTTGGTTACGGCGGGGCGCAATCAGCCCCAGCATTTT
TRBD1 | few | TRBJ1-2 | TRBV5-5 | CASSLVPGQGAGGYTF | TGTGCCAGCAGCTTGGTTCCGGGACAGGGGGCCGGTGGCTACACCTTC